In this sample, the clone carrying this TCR beta chain turned up once. The target antigen is unknown. Germline is not matched at one junction end, which may reflect a read error. The length of the CDR3 is 15 residues. Germline-derived CDR1 and CDR2 are PRHDT and FYEKMQ (reference sequence). The record originates from a study of cytomegalovirus exposure and HLA in healthy donors. Turning to the study itself: One earlier analysis, a look at around 180 million T cells, found some 100 million unique TCR beta sequences.

Overall study findings and caveats: TCR beta chains numbering more than 150 were designated cytomegalovirus-associated. A reported reduction in N-insertions relative to the roughly 700-donor mean was seen in an Asian-associated ancestry cluster in a later analysis. Most TCR sequences showed up rarely, but some public TCRs showed up in many donors.

The PCR used 60 Vbeta and 13 Jbeta primers. Assay used: immunoSEQ multiplex PCR; TCRdb lists only in-frame clones, some missing. The sample consists of about 150,000 clones, about 73% of them appearing once. The clonotype originates from a woman aged 45 to 65 in good health and CMV-seropositive. J is TRBJ2-1 and V is TRBV13, with 9 bases identical to TRBD2. Sequences were obtained from PBMCs. The CDR3 nucleotides read TGTGCCAGCAGTTTAGCGGGGGTCGGGTACAATGAGCAGTTCTTC. This translates into CASSLAGVGYNEQFF.